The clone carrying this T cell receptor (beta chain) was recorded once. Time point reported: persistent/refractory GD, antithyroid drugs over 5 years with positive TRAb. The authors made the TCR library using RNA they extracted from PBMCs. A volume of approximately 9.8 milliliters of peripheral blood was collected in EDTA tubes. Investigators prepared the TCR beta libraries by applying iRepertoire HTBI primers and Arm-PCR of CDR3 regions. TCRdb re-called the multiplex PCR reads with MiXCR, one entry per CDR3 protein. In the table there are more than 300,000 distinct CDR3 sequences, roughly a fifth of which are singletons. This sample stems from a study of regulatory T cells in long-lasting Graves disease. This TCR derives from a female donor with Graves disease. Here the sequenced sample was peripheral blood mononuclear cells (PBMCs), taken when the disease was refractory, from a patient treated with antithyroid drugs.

CDR3 sequence: CASSWGYSYEQYF. CDR3 DNA sequence: TGTGCCAGCAGTTGGGGGTATTCCTACGAGCAGTACTTC. The chain uses TRBV12-3 or TRBV12-4 and TRBJ2-7, with D tentatively TRBD1 or TRBD2 (5 bases each). Trimming shortened V by 4 bases and J by 1 base, and 8 bases separated the two germline ends. This CDR3 has 13 residues.